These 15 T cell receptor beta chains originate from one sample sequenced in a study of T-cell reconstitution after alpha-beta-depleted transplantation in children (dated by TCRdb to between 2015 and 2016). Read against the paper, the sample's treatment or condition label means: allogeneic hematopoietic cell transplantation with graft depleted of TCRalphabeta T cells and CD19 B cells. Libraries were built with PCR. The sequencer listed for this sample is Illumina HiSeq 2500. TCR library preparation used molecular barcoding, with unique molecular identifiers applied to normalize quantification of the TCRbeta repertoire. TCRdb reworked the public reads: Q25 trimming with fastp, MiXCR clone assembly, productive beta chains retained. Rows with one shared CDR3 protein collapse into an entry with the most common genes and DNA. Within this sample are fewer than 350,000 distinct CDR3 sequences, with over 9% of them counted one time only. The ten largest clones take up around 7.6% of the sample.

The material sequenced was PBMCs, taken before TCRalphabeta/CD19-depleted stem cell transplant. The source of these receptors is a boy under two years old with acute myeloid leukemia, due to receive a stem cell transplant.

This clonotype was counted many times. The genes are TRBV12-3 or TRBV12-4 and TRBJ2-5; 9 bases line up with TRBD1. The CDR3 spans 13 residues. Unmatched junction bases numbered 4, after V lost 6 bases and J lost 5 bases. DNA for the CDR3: TGTGCCAGCAGGAACAGGGGGCGGGAGACCCAGTACTTC. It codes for CASRNRGRETQYF.

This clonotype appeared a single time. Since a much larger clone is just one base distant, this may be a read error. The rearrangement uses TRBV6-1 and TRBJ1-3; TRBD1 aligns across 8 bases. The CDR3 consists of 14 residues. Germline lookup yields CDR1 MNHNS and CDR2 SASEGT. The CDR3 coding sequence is TGTGCCAGCAGCCCAAAGGACAGGGCCAACAACATATATTTT. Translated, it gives CASSPKDRANNIYF.

The CDR3 loop is CASSQDSGGADTQYF. CDR3 nucleotides: TGTGCCAGCAGCCAAGATAGCGGGGGCGCAGATACGCAGTATTTT. The chain has TRBV3-1 and TRBJ2-3; the match to TRBD2 covers 9 bases. Germline V gene lookup returns CDR1 LGHDT and CDR2 YNNKEL (reference sequence). There are 15 residues in the CDR3. V dropped 0 bases and J dropped 4; count of bases not matched to a gene: 2.

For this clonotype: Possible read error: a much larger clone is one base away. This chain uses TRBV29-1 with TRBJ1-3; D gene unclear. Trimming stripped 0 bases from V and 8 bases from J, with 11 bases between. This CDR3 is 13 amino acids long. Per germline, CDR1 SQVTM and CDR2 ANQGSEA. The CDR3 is CSVEDPRRYTIYF. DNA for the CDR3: TGCAGCGTTGAAGATCCGCGGCGATACACCATATATTTT.

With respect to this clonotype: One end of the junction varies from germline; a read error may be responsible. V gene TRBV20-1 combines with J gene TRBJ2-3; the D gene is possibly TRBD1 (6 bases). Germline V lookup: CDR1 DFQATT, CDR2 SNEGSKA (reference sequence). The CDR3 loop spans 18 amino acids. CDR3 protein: CCAQGPGFSAGGADTQYF. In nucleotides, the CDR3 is TGCTGTGCCCAGGGGCCGGGCTTTTCCGCTGGTGGGGCAGATACGCAGTATTTT.

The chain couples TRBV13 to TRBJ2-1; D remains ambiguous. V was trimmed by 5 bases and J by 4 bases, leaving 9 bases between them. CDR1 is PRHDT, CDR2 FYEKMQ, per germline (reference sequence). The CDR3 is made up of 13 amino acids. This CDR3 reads CASSTRQYNEQFF. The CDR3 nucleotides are TGTGCCAGCAGCACCCGGCAATACAATGAGCAGTTCTTC.

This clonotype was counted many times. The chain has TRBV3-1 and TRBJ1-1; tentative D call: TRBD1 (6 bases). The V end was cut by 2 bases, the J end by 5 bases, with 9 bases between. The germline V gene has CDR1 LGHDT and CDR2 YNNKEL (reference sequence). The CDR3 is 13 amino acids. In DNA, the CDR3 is TGTGCCAGCAGCCAAACAGGGAATACTGAAGCTTTCTTT. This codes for CASSQTGNTEAFF.

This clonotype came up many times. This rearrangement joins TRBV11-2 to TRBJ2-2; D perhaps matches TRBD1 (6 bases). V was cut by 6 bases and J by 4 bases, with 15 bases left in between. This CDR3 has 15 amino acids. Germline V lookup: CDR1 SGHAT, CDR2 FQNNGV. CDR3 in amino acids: CASSFTGQGTGELFF. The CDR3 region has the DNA TGTGCCAGCAGTTTTACAGGGCAGGGCACCGGGGAGCTGTTTTTT. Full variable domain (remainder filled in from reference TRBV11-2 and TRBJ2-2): EAGVAQSPRYKIIEKRQSVAFWCNPISGHATLYWYQQILGQGPKLLIQFQNNGVVDDSQLPKDRFSAERLKGVDSTLKIQPAKLEDSAVYLCASSFTGQGTGELFFGEGSRLTVL.

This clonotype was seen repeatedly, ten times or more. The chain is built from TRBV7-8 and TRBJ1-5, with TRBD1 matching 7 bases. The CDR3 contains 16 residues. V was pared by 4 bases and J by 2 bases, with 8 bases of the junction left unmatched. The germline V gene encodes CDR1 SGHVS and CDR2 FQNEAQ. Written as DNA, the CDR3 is TGTGCCAGCAGCTCTCGGAGGGGGCGGGGCAATCAGCCCCAGCATTTT. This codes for CASSSRRGRGNQPQHF.

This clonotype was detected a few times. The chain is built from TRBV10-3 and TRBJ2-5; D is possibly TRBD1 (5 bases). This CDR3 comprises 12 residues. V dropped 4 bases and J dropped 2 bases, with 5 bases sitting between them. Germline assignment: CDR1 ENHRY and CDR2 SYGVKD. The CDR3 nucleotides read TGTGCCATCAGTGGGACACAAGAGACCCAGTACTTC. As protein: CAISGTQETQYF.

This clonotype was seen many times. The DNA for the CDR3 is TGTGCCAGCAGCTTAGAGGGGGGACCGAACACCGGGGAGCTGTTTTTT. It codes for CASSLEGGPNTGELFF. The rearrangement links TRBV7-2 to TRBJ2-2, with D perhaps TRBD1 or TRBD2 (6 bases each). Trimming pared 1 base from V and 0 bases from J, leaving 9 bases between. CDR3 size: 16 residues. Germline V gene sequence: CDR1 SGHTA, CDR2 FQGNSA.

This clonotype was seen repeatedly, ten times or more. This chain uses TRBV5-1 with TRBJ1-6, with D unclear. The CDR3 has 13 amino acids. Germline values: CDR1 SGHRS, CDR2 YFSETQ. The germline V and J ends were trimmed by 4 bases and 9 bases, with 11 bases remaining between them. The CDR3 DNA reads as TGCGCCAGCAGCCCGGGTCCCTCTTCACCCCTCCACTTT. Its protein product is CASSPGPSSPLHF.

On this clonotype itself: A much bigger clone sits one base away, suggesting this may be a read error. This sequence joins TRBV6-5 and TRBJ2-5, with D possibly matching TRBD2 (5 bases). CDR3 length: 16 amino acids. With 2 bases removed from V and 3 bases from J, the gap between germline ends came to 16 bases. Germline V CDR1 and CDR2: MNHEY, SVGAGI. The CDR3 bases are TGTGCCAGCAGTTACCTCACGGACGGGGAGAAAGAGACCCAGTACTTC. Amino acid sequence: CASSYLTDGEKETQYF.

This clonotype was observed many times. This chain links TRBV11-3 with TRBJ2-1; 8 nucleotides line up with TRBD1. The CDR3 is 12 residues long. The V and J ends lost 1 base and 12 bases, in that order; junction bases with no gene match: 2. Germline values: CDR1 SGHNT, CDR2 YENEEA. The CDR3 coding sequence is TGTGCCAGCAGCTTAGGTGGGACAGGGCAGTTCTTC. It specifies CASSLGGTGQFF.

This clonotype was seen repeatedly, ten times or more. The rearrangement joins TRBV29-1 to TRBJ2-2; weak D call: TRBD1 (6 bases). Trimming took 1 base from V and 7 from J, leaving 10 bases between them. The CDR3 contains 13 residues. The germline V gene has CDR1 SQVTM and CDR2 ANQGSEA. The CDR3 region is CSVEGQGNGELFF. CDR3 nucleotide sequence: TGCAGCGTTGAAGGGCAGGGGAACGGGGAGCTGTTTTTT.